Shown below are 5 T cell receptor beta chains from a single sample sequenced in a study of blood T cell repertoires in COVID-19. Profiling relied on immunoSEQ multiplex PCR, and the TCRdb table lists in-frame clones only, not all of them. The sample has 140,000 or so clones; around nine tenths are singletons. Sequenced: peripheral blood. Source of these receptors: a human donor in a cohort sampled during active COVID-19.

The chain links TRBV6-5 to TRBJ1-5; D is possibly TRBD1 (5 bases). Looked up from germline, CDR1 is MNHEY and CDR2 is SVGAGI. The V gene lost 5 bases and the J gene lost 0 bases, with 8 bases spanning the gap. The CDR3 totals 14 residues. CDR3 residues: CASSTRDSNQPQHF. The CDR3 DNA is TGTGCCAGCAGTACCAGGGATAGCAATCAGCCCCAGCATTTT.

This chain connects TRBV15 to TRBJ2-1, with 7 bases that match TRBD2. V trimming: 0 bases; J trimming: 5 bases; junction bases outside the gene matches: 7. CDR1 is LNHNV, CDR2 YYDKDF, per germline (reference sequence). This CDR3 spans 16 amino acids. This chain's CDR3 is CATSRDRSGAHNEQFF. Written as DNA, the CDR3 is TGTGCCACCAGCAGAGATCGGAGCGGGGCCCACAATGAGCAGTTCTTC.

The J gene is TRBJ2-3, the V gene TRBV4-1, with 10 bases lining up with TRBD2. V gave up 4 bases and J gave up 3 bases; unmatched junction bases: 16. Germline V CDR1 and CDR2: MGHRA, YSYEKL. CDR3 length equals 19 residues. CDR3 bases: TGCGCCAGCAGCCGCGCCATAGCGGGGGGCAGAGGTATGACAGATACGCAGTATTTT. Residues: CASSRAIAGGRGMTDTQYF.

The chain employs TRBV2 and TRBJ1-5; possible D gene TRBD1, 5 bases. Germline lookup yields CDR1 SNHLY and CDR2 FYNNEI. V was cut by 6 bases and J by 0 bases, with 15 bases left in between. The CDR3 has 16 residues. The CDR3 sequence: CASRPQRGISNQPQHF. The CDR3 DNA reads as TGTGCCAGCAGACCCCAACGGGGGATTAGCAATCAGCCCCAGCATTTT. Using reference TRBV2 and TRBJ1-5 for the parts outside the CDR3, the full variable domain is EPEVTQTPSHQVTQMGQEVILRCVPISNHLYFYWYRQILGQKVEFLVSFYNNEISEKSEIFDDQFSVERPDGSNFTLKIRSTKLEDSAMYFCASRPQRGISNQPQHFGDGTRLSIL.

V and J are TRBV24-1 and TRBJ2-3; TRBD1 aligns across 10 bases. This CDR3 is 16 amino acids long. CDR1 KGHDR and CDR2 SFDVKD come from the germline V gene. The V and J ends lost 4 bases and 6 bases, in that order; junction bases with no gene match: 9. CDR3 protein: CATSEDRDRGVDTQYF. The CDR3 DNA follows: TGTGCCACCAGTGAGGACCGGGACAGGGGTGTGGATACGCAGTATTTT.